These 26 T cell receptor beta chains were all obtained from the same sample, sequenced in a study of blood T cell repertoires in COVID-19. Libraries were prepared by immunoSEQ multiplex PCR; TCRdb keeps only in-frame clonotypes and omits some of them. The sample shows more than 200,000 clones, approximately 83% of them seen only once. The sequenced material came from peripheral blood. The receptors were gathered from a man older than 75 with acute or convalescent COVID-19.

CDR3 in DNA: TGTGCCAGCAGTGCCCGTACGGGCAATCAGCCCCAGCATTTT. Its translation is CASSARTGNQPQHF. The chain recombines TRBV6-6 with TRBJ1-5; D not certain. V lost 5 bases and J 2 bases, leaving 10 bases between the germline ends. Per the germline V gene, CDR1 is MNHNY and CDR2 is SVGAGI (reference sequence). There are 14 residues in the CDR3.

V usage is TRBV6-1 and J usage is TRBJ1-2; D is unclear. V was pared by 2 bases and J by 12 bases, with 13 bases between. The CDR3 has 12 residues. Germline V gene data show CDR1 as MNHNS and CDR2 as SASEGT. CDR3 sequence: CASSEIGPGNTF. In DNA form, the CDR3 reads TGTGCCAGCAGTGAAATAGGGCCGGGGAACACCTTC.

The CDR3 reads CAWSARGRGPNQPQHF. CDR3 coding DNA: TGTGCCTGGAGTGCACGGGGCAGGGGGCCGAATCAGCCCCAGCATTTT. The V and J genes are TRBV30 and TRBJ1-5; 8 nucleotides agree with TRBD1. The CDR3 covers 16 residues. CDR1 and CDR2 from the germline V gene are GTSNPN and SVGIG (reference sequence). Unmatched junction bases numbered 9, after V lost 1 base and J lost 4 bases.

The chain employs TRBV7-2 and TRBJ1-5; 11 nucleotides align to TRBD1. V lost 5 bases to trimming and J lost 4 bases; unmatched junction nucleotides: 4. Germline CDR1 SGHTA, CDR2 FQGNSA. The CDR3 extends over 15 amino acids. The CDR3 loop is CASSVDRGLNQPQHF. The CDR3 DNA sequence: TGTGCCAGCAGCGTGGACAGGGGGCTTAATCAGCCCCAGCATTTT. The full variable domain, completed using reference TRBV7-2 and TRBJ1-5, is GAGVSQSPSNKVTEKGKDVELRCDPISGHTALYWYRQSLGQGLEFLIYFQGNSAPDKSGLPSDRFSAERTGGSVSTLTIQRTQQEDSAVYLCASSVDRGLNQPQHFGDGTRLSIL.

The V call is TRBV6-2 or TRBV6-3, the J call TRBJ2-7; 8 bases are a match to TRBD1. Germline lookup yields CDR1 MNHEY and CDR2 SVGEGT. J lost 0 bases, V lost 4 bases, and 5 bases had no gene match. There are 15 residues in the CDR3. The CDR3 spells CASSFGQGLSYEQYF. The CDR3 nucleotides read TGTGCCAGCAGTTTTGGACAGGGACTCTCCTACGAGCAGTACTTC.

The CDR3 is CASSLLATYSDTQYF. CDR3 nucleotides: TGTGCCAGCAGCTTGCTCGCCACCTATTCAGATACGCAGTATTTT. The chain is built from TRBV5-8 and TRBJ2-3; D unclear. V was clipped by 1 base and J by 4 bases, with 13 bases between them. CDR3 length equals 15 residues. From germline, CDR1 is SGHTS and CDR2 YDEGEE.

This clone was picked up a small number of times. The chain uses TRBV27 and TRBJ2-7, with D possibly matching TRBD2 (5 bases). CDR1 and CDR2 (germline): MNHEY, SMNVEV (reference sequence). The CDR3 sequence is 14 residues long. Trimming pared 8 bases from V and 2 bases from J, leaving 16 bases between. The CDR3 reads CASSLREKAYEQYF. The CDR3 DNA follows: TGTGCCAGCTCCTTAAGGGAGAAAGCCTACGAGCAGTACTTC.

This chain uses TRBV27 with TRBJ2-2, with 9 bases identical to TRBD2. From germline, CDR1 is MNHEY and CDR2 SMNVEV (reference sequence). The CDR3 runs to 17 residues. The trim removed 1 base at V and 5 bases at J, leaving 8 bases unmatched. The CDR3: CASSLYRGGRGTGELFF. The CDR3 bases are TGTGCCAGCAGTTTATATCGCGGCGGGAGGGGGACCGGGGAGCTGTTTTTT.

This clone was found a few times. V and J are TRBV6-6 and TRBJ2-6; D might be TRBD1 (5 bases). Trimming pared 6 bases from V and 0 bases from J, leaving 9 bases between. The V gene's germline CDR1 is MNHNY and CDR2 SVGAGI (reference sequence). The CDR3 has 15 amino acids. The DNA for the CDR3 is TGTGCCAGCAGGACAGTTTACTCTGGGGCCAACGTCCTGACTTTC. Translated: CASRTVYSGANVLTF.

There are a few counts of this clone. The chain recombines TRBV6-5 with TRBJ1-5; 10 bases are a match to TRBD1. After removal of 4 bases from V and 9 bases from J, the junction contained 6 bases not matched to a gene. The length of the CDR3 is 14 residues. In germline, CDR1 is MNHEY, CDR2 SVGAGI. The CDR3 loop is CASSSDRGRRPQHF. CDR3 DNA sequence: TGTGCCAGCAGTTCCGACAGGGGGCGAAGGCCCCAGCATTTT.

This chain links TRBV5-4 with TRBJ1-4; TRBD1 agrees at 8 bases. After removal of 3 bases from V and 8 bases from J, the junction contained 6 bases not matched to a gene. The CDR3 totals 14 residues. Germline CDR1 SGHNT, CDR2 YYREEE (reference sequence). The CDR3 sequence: CASSSTGAGEKLFF. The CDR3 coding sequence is TGTGCCAGCAGCTCGACAGGGGCAGGGGAAAAACTGTTTTTT.

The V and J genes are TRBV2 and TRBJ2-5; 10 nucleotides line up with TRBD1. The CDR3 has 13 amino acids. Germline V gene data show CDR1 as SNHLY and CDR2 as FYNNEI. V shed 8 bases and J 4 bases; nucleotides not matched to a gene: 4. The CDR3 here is CASGGTGVETQYF. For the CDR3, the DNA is TGTGCCAGCGGGGGGACAGGGGTAGAGACCCAGTACTTC. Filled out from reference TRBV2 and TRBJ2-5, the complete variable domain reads EPEVTQTPSHQVTQMGQEVILRCVPISNHLYFYWYRQILGQKVEFLVSFYNNEISEKSEIFDDQFSVERPDGSNFTLKIRSTKLEDSAMYFCASGGTGVETQYFGPGTRLLVL.

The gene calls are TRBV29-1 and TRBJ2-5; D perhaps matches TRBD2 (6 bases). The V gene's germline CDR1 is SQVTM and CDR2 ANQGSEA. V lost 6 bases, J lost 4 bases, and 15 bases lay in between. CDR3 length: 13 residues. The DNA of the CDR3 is TGCAGCGTCCGGGCGGGGAGTTCAGAGACCCAGTACTTC. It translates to CSVRAGSSETQYF.

CDR3 amino acids: CASSEGSIWGTANSPLHF. The CDR3 DNA sequence: TGTGCCAGCTCCGAAGGCAGTATTTGGGGGACTGCCAATTCACCCCTCCACTTT. V usage is TRBV18 and J usage is TRBJ1-6; TRBD1 is a possible D gene (5 bases). This CDR3 is 18 amino acids long. From germline, CDR1 is KGHSH and CDR2 LQKENI. V was cut by 6 bases and J by 7 bases, with 25 bases left in between.

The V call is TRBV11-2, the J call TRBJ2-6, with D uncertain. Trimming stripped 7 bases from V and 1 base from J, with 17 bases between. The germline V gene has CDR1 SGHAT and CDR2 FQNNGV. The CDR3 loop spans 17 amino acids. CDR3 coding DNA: TGTGCCAGCACCCTGTATCCAGGCCTATCTGGGGCCAACGTCCTGACTTTC. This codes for CASTLYPGLSGANVLTF.

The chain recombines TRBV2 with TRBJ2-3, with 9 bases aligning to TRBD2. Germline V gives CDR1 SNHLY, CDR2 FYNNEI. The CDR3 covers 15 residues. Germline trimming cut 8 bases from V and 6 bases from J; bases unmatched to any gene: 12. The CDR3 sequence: CASSLGLARRDTQYF. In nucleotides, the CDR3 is TGTGCCAGCTCCCTAGGACTAGCGCGCAGGGATACGCAGTATTTT.

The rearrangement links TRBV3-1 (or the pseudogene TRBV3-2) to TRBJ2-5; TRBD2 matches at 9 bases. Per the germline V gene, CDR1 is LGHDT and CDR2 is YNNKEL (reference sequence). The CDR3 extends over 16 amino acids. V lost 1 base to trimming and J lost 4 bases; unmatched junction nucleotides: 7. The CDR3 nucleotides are TGTGCCAGCAGCCAAGGAGGGCTAGCGGGACGAGAGACCCAGTACTTC. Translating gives CASSQGGLAGRETQYF.

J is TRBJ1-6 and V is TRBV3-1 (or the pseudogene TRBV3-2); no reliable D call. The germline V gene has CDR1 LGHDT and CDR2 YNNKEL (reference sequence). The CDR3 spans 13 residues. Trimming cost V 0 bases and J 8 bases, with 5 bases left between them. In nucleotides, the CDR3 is TGTGCCAGCAGCCAAGATCCGGATTCACCCCTCCACTTT. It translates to CASSQDPDSPLHF.

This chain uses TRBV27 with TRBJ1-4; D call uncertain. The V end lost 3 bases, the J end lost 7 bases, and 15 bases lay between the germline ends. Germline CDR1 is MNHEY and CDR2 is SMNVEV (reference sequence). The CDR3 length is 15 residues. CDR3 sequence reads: CASSFYQPSGEKLFF. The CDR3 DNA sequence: TGTGCCAGCAGTTTTTACCAGCCGTCGGGTGAAAAACTGTTTTTT.

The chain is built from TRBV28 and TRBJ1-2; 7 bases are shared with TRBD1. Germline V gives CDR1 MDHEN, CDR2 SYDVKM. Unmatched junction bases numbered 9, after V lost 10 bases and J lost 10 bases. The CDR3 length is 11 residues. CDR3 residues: CAIKGQSVYTF. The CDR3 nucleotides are TGTGCCATCAAGGGACAGTCGGTCTACACCTTC.

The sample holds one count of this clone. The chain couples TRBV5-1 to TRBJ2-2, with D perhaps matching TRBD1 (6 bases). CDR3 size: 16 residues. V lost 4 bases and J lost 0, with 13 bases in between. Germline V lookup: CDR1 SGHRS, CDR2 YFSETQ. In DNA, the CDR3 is TGCGCCAGCAGCGCCGGGACACCCGCGAACACCGGGGAGCTGTTTTTT. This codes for CASSAGTPANTGELFF. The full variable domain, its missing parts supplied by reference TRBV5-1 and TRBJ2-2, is KAGVTQTPRYLIKTRGQQVTLSCSPISGHRSVSWYQQTPGQGLQFLFEYFSETQRNKGNFPGRFSGRQFSNSRSEMNVSTLELGDSALYLCASSAGTPANTGELFFGEGSRLTVL.

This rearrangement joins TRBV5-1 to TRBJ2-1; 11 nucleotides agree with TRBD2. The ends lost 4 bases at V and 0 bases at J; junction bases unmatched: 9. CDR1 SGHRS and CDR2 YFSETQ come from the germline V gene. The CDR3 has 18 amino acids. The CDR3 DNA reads TGCGCCAGCAGCGGTCCGACTAGCGGGGCGCGCTCCTACAATGAGCAGTTCTTC. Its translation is CASSGPTSGARSYNEQFF. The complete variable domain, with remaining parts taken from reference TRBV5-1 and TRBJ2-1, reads KAGVTQTPRYLIKTRGQQVTLSCSPISGHRSVSWYQQTPGQGLQFLFEYFSETQRNKGNFPGRFSGRQFSNSRSEMNVSTLELGDSALYLCASSGPTSGARSYNEQFFGPGTRLTVL.

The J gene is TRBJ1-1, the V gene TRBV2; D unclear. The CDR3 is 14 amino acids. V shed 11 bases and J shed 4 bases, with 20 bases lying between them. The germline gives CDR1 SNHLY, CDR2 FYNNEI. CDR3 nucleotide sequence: TGTGCCTCTGGCGGGGTCTGGGGTGGCACTGAAGCTTTCTTT. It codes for CASGGVWGGTEAFF.

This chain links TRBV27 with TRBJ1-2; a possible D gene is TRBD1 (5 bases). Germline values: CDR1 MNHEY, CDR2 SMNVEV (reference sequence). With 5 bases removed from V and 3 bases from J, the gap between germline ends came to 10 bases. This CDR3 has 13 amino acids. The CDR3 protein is CASSPTGDYGYTF. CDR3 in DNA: TGTGCCAGCAGTCCCACAGGAGACTATGGCTACACCTTC.

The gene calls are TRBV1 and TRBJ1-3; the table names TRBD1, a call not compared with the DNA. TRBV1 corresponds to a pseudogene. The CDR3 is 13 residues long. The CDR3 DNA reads TGCACCAGCTCGAGGGGGTCTGGAAACACCATATATTTT. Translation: CTSSRGSGNTIYF.

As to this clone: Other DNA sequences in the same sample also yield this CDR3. The CDR3 DNA follows: TGTGCCAGCTCGCCGGGACTAGAAGAGACCCAGTACTTC. It codes for CASSPGLEETQYF. This rearrangement joins TRBV18 to TRBJ2-5, with TRBD2 matching 8 bases. V gave up 6 bases and J gave up 3 bases; unmatched junction bases: 3. This CDR3 has 13 amino acids. Germline V gene sequence: CDR1 KGHSH, CDR2 LQKENI.